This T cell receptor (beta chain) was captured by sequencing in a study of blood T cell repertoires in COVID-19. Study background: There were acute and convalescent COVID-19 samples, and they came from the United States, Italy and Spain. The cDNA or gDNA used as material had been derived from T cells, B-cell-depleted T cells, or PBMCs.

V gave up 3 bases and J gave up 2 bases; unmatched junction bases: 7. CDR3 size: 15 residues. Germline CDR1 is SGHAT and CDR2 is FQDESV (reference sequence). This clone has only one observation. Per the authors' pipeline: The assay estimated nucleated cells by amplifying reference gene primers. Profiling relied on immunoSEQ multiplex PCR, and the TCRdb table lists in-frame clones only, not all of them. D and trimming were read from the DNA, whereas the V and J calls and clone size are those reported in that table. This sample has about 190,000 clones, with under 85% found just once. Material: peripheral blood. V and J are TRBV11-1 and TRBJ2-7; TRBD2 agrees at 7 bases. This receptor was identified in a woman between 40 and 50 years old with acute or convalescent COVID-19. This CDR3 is CASSFPVGGAYEQYF. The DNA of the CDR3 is TGTGCCAGCAGCTTTCCTGTGGGGGGGGCCTACGAGCAGTACTTC.